The 26 T cell receptor beta chains in this list originate from one sample, sequenced in a study of CD8+ T cells in alopecia areata (dated by TCRdb to 2016 to 2019). Preparation of the library involved the immunoSEQ multiplex PCR assay. To provide template for TCR sequencing, every sample had RNA extracted and reverse transcribed into cDNA. TCRdb re-hosts the immuneACCESS table, in-frame sequences only. Its copies lack some clones; in the studies checked, an unresolved V gene accounts for under half of them, and the cause for the rest is not known. The sample records 130,000 or so clones, 70% to 90% of which are singletons. The ten biggest clones cover about 13% of the sample. This specimen's time point label, per the study, means: around 29 days on oral tofacitinib. What this sample's treatment or condition label stands for: oral pan-JAK inhibitor, 5-10 mg twice daily. The sequenced sample was CD8+ T cells sorted from blood, obtained at week 4, from a patient treated with tofacitinib. These receptors were collected from a human donor with alopecia areata.

The V call is TRBV27, the J call TRBJ1-2, with D uncertain. Trimming took off 5 bases at V and 0 bases at J, with 10 bases between the two ends. Germline V lookup: CDR1 MNHEY, CDR2 SMNVEV (reference sequence). This CDR3 is built from 14 residues. CDR3 coding DNA: TGTGCCAGCAGTACGACGGCATCTAACTATGGCTACACCTTC. Its protein is CASSTTASNYGYTF.

The chain uses TRBV19 and TRBJ2-7, with D maybe TRBD2 (6 bases). Trimming cost V 5 bases and J 0 bases, with 8 bases left between them. This CDR3 comprises 13 residues. CDR1 is LNHDA and CDR2 is SQIVND in the germline V gene (reference sequence). CDR3 protein: CASSLGGSYEQYF. DNA of the CDR3: TGTGCCAGTAGTTTGGGGGGCTCCTACGAGCAGTACTTC.

This chain joins TRBV11-2 and TRBJ2-7, with 8 bases matching TRBD1. Per germline, CDR1 SGHAT and CDR2 FQNNGV. V lost 5 bases, J lost 5 bases, and 14 bases stayed unmatched. The CDR3 spans 16 residues. This CDR3 reads CASSPGQGEGLNEQYF. CDR3 bases: TGTGCCAGCAGCCCCGGACAGGGCGAGGGGTTGAACGAGCAGTACTTC.

In its sample, this clone was seen a few times. This chain links TRBV2 with TRBJ2-1; TRBD2 aligns across 9 bases. After removal of 10 bases from V and 8 bases from J, the junction contained 15 bases not matched to a gene. CDR3 length: 15 residues. CDR1 and CDR2 from the germline V gene are SNHLY and FYNNEI. The CDR3: CATQRTSVVGDEQFF. CDR3 nucleotides: TGTGCCACACAACGGACTAGCGTAGTTGGGGATGAGCAGTTCTTC.

The J gene is TRBJ2-3, the V gene TRBV6-5; D ambiguous. Trimming stripped 4 bases from V and 6 bases from J, with 11 bases between. Germline V gene lookup returns CDR1 MNHEY and CDR2 SVGAGI. The CDR3 has 13 residues. Written as DNA, the CDR3 is TGTGCCAGCAGTTTCGGGTTCGGGGATACGCAGTATTTT. Its translation is CASSFGFGDTQYF.

The V gene is TRBV7-9, the J gene TRBJ2-2, with 9 bases matching TRBD1. Germline CDR1 is SEHNR and CDR2 is FQNEAQ (reference sequence). Trimming removed 5 bases from V and 4 bases from J; junction bases left unmatched: 8. The CDR3 is 16 amino acids. This chain's CDR3 is CASSPTGGAGTGELFF. The CDR3 DNA reads as TGTGCCAGCAGCCCCACAGGGGGCGCGGGCACCGGGGAGCTGTTTTTT.

As for this clone: The same CDR3 is also encoded by other DNA sequences in this sample. The chain couples TRBV29-1 to TRBJ2-7; a weak D match, TRBD2 (5 bases). This CDR3 is 14 amino acids long. V dropped 1 base and J dropped 0 bases, with 10 bases sitting between them. CDR1 is SQVTM and CDR2 is ANQGSEA in the germline V gene. The CDR3 bases are TGCAGCGTTGAAGGCACGGGGTCCTCCTACGAGCAGTACTTC. Its protein is CSVEGTGSSYEQYF.

The gene calls are TRBV15 and TRBJ1-3; D is ambiguous. The CDR3 has 15 amino acids. The V and J ends lost 3 bases and 4 bases respectively, with 13 bases between them. Germline V CDR1 and CDR2: LNHNV, YYDKDF (reference sequence). CDR3 DNA: TGTGCCACCAGCAGTGAAAGCTTCTTGGGAAACACCATATATTTT. Translated: CATSSESFLGNTIYF. Full variable domain (outside the CDR3, taken from reference TRBV15 and TRBJ1-3): DAMVIQNPRYQVTQFGKPVTLSCSQTLNHNVMYWYQQKSSQAPKLLFHYYDKDFNNEADTPDNFQSRRPNTSFCFLDIRSPGLGDTAMYLCATSSESFLGNTIYFGEGSWLTVV.

The chain is built from TRBV5-1 and TRBJ1-4; possible D gene TRBD1, 6 bases. Germline V lookup: CDR1 SGHRS, CDR2 YFSETQ. The CDR3 extends over 15 amino acids. V was cut by 6 bases and J by 0 bases, with 12 bases left in between. The CDR3 nucleotides are TGCGCCAGCAAGTTAGGACAGTCAACTAATGAAAAACTGTTTTTT. Protein sequence: CASKLGQSTNEKLFF.

The rearrangement joins TRBV20-1 to TRBJ1-2; 7 bases are shared with TRBD1. CDR3 size: 11 residues. Germline V gene sequence: CDR1 DFQATT, CDR2 SNEGSKA (reference sequence). The V gene end was trimmed by 6 bases and the J gene end by 8 bases; junction bases not matched to a gene: 6. CDR3 sequence (DNA): TGCAGTGCCCCGACAGGGTACGGCTACACCTTC. Protein product: CSAPTGYGYTF.

This chain connects TRBV5-1 to TRBJ2-7, with D possibly being TRBD1 or TRBD2 (5 bases each). Germline V lookup: CDR1 SGHRS, CDR2 YFSETQ. The V and J ends lost 0 bases and 4 bases respectively, with 17 bases between them. The CDR3 is made up of 16 amino acids. CDR3 coding DNA: TGCGCCAGCAGCTTGGGGCGCCGGGACCGCGGGTACGAGCAGTACTTC. This sequence encodes CASSLGRRDRGYEQYF.

The V gene is TRBV29-1, the J gene TRBJ2-7, with D tentatively TRBD2 (5 bases). Germline V gives CDR1 SQVTM, CDR2 ANQGSEA. Deletions cut 4 bases from V and 1 base from J, with 11 bases between. The CDR3 runs to 13 residues. CDR3 DNA: TGCAGCGTTGGAGCCGAGGGATCCTACGAGCAGTACTTC. Protein sequence: CSVGAEGSYEQYF.

This clone was picked up one time. CDR3 bases: TGCAGCGTTGTACAGGGCGAAACCTACGAGCAGTACTTC. Encoded protein: CSVVQGETYEQYF. The rearrangement links TRBV29-1 to TRBJ2-7; perhaps TRBD1 as D (6 bases). Germline CDR1 is SQVTM and CDR2 is ANQGSEA. The CDR3 consists of 13 residues. The V end was cut by 4 bases, the J end by 2 bases, with 12 bases between.

Only a few counts were recorded for this clone. This chain uses TRBV5-4 with TRBJ2-7; D is unclear. CDR1 and CDR2 from the germline V gene are SGHNT and YYREEE (reference sequence). With 0 bases removed from V and 7 bases from J, the gap between germline ends came to 8 bases. The CDR3 contains 12 residues. This chain's CDR3 is CASSLESREQYF. In nucleotides, the CDR3 is TGTGCCAGCAGCTTGGAATCGCGGGAGCAGTACTTC.

The chain joins TRBV19 to TRBJ1-5; D remains ambiguous. Germline CDR1 is LNHDA and CDR2 is SQIVND (reference sequence). The CDR3 is made up of 16 amino acids. V was shortened by 4 bases and J by 4 bases, with 17 bases between the two germline ends. In DNA, the CDR3 is TGTGCCAGTAGTAATCGGGTAGGGCCCACAAATCAGCCCCAGCATTTT. It yields the protein CASSNRVGPTNQPQHF.

The V gene is TRBV29-1, the J gene TRBJ2-3, with 7 bases that match TRBD1. Trimming at V came to 8 bases and at J to 4 bases, leaving 12 bases not matched to a gene. The CDR3 runs 14 residues. CDR1 and CDR2 (germline): SQVTM, ANQGSEA. The CDR3 protein is CSILQGFVADTQYF. The CDR3, as DNA: TGCAGCATCCTACAGGGGTTCGTGGCAGATACGCAGTATTTT.

This chain uses TRBV7-6 with TRBJ2-7; TRBD2 aligns across 7 bases. J lost 3 bases, V lost 3 bases, and 8 bases had no gene match. The germline V gene encodes CDR1 SGHVS and CDR2 FNYEAQ. CDR3 length: 15 amino acids. The CDR3 reads CASSLPGGSIYEQYF. The DNA of the CDR3 is TGTGCCAGCAGCTTGCCGGGGGGATCAATCTACGAGCAGTACTTC. Supplemented by reference TRBV7-6 and TRBJ2-7, the full variable domain reads GAGVSQSPRYKVTKRGQDVALRCDPISGHVSLYWYRQALGQGPEFLTYFNYEAQQDKSGLPNDRFSAERPEGSISTLTIQRTEQRDSAMYRCASSLPGGSIYEQYFGPGTRLTVT.

This chain joins TRBV7-9 and TRBJ2-1; unclear D gene. CDR1 is SEHNR and CDR2 is FQNEAQ in the germline V gene (reference sequence). The CDR3 consists of 12 residues. Trimming removed 1 base at V and 8 bases at J, with 6 bases between. The CDR3: CASSLGSYEQFF. The CDR3 DNA reads as TGTGCCAGCAGCTTAGGGTCCTATGAGCAGTTCTTC.

This clone came up once. The V gene is TRBV29-1, the J gene TRBJ1-2, with a tentative D call TRBD1 (5 bases). The V gene lost 0 bases and the J gene lost 0 bases, with 14 bases spanning the gap. The germline V gene encodes CDR1 SQVTM and CDR2 ANQGSEA. The CDR3 consists of 16 residues. The CDR3 here is CSVEDRQFPPNYGYTF. The CDR3 nucleotides are TGCAGCGTTGAAGATCGACAGTTTCCACCTAACTATGGCTACACCTTC.

The chain recombines TRBV7-9 with TRBJ1-1; maybe TRBD1 (6 bases). Trimming shortened V by 5 bases and J by 5 bases, and 21 bases separated the two germline ends. Germline assignment: CDR1 SEHNR and CDR2 FQNEAQ (reference sequence). This CDR3 region has 16 residues. The CDR3 nucleotides read TGTGCCAGCAGCCCTAGCCAGGGGCCTCGATGGACTGAAGCTTTCTTT. Protein sequence: CASSPSQGPRWTEAFF.

The J gene is TRBJ1-1, the V gene TRBV7-9; D is undetermined. Between the trimmed V and J ends, which lost 6 bases and 0 bases, there was a span of 11 bases. The CDR3 totals 14 residues. The V gene's germline CDR1 is SEHNR and CDR2 FQNEAQ (reference sequence). The DNA of the CDR3 is TGTGCCAGCAGGGACGGTGGAATGAACACTGAAGCTTTCTTT. Its translation: CASRDGGMNTEAFF. Combining the CDR3 with reference TRBV7-9 and TRBJ1-1 gives the whole variable domain DTGVSQNPRHKITKRGQNVTFRCDPISEHNRLYWYRQTLGQGPEFLTYFQNEAQLEKSRLLSDRFSAERPKGSFSTLEIQRTEQGDSAMYLCASRDGGMNTEAFFGQGTRLTVV.

J is TRBJ2-5 and V is TRBV30; D ambiguous. The germline V gene has CDR1 GTSNPN and CDR2 SVGIG (reference sequence). The V gene lost 2 bases and the J gene lost 5 bases, with 12 bases spanning the gap. The CDR3 contains 13 residues. The CDR3, as DNA: TGTGCCTGGAGTCCGGCAGGAAGGGAGACCCAGTACTTC. It is translated as CAWSPAGRETQYF.

In its sample, this clone was seen a few times. The CDR3 here is CASSIPGTVYEQYF. The CDR3 DNA is TGTGCCAGCAGCATCCCCGGGACGGTCTACGAGCAGTACTTC. The chain has TRBV11-2 and TRBJ2-7, with D perhaps TRBD1 or TRBD2 (5 bases each). The V gene lost 5 bases and the J gene lost 3 bases, with 14 bases spanning the gap. CDR1 SGHAT and CDR2 FQNNGV come from the germline V gene. The CDR3 covers 14 residues. Using reference TRBV11-2 and TRBJ2-7 for the parts outside the CDR3, the full variable domain is EAGVAQSPRYKIIEKRQSVAFWCNPISGHATLYWYQQILGQGPKLLIQFQNNGVVDDSQLPKDRFSAERLKGVDSTLKIQPAKLEDSAVYLCASSIPGTVYEQYFGPGTRLTVT.

The chain links TRBV29-1 to TRBJ2-5, with a possible D match to TRBD1 (6 bases). V lost 5 bases and J 2 bases, leaving 12 bases between the germline ends. Germline V CDR1 and CDR2: SQVTM, ANQGSEA. This CDR3 has 13 amino acids. The chain's CDR3 is CSVYGTSQETQYF. The CDR3 region has the DNA TGCAGCGTTTACGGGACATCTCAAGAGACCCAGTACTTC.

The genes are TRBV14 and TRBJ1-1; D ambiguous. The CDR3 covers 11 residues. Trimming removed 1 base from V and 8 bases from J, with 5 bases in between. CDR1 and CDR2 from the germline V gene are SGHDN and FVKESK. In nucleotides, the CDR3 is TGTGCCAGCAGCCAAGGAGGGGAAGCTTTCTTT. Residues: CASSQGGEAFF.

The chain uses TRBV7-9 and TRBJ2-3; D not certain. The germline V and J ends were trimmed by 5 bases and 6 bases, with 15 bases remaining between them. The CDR3 length is 14 residues. Germline V CDR1 and CDR2: SEHNR, FQNEAQ (reference sequence). In DNA form, the CDR3 reads TGTGCCAGCAGCCCCACGGAGAGTAGGGATACGCAGTATTTT. Protein product: CASSPTESRDTQYF. Drawing the rest from reference TRBV7-9 and TRBJ2-3, the complete variable domain is DTGVSQNPRHKITKRGQNVTFRCDPISEHNRLYWYRQTLGQGPEFLTYFQNEAQLEKSRLLSDRFSAERPKGSFSTLEIQRTEQGDSAMYLCASSPTESRDTQYFGPGTRLTVL.